These 8 T cell receptor beta chains were all obtained from the same sample, sequenced in a study of T cells after yellow fever vaccination. TCRdb ran MiXCR on the 5' RACE reads and lists one entry per CDR3 protein. The table lists fewer than 350,000 distinct CDR3 sequences, 3.5% to 5% of them singletons. The input for sequencing was PBMCs, taken 15 days after the yellow fever booster vaccination. The receptors shown here come from a man younger than 35 who received the YFV17D yellow fever vaccine.

The CDR3 region is CASSPSGTGVEAFF. In nucleotides, the CDR3 is TGTGCCAGCTCACCCAGCGGGACAGGGGTTGAAGCTTTCTTT. The gene calls are TRBV18 and TRBJ1-1; 10 bases line up with TRBD1. The CDR3 contains 14 residues. The J segment lost 7 bases and the V segment lost 3 bases, leaving 5 bases of the junction unmatched. Germline CDR1 is KGHSH and CDR2 is LQKENI.

This clonotype was seen repeatedly, ten times or more. This chain uses TRBV5-1 with TRBJ2-1, with 9 positions matching TRBD1. The CDR3 length is 15 residues. Germline lookup yields CDR1 SGHRS and CDR2 YFSETQ. V gave up 3 bases and J gave up 8 bases; unmatched junction bases: 9. CDR3 sequence (DNA): TGCGCCAGCAGCTCCGAAAGGACAGGGGTCGATGAGCAGTTCTTC. This codes for CASSSERTGVDEQFF.

The sample holds a few counts of this clonotype. This chain joins TRBV6-5 and TRBJ1-1, with D unresolved. Per the germline V gene, CDR1 is MNHEY and CDR2 is SVGAGI. The V end was cut by 3 bases, the J end by 3 bases, with 8 bases between. The CDR3 totals 13 residues. This CDR3 reads CASSYRVDTEAFF. CDR3 DNA: TGTGCCAGCAGTTATAGGGTAGACACTGAAGCTTTCTTT.

This sequence joins TRBV5-1 and TRBJ2-3, with 11 positions matching TRBD2. The J segment lost 5 bases and the V segment lost 5 bases, leaving 10 bases of the junction unmatched. CDR3 length: 16 amino acids. Germline CDR1 is SGHRS and CDR2 is YFSETQ. The DNA for the CDR3 is TGCGCCAGCAGTGTAATAGCGGGGGGGCAGGGAGATACGCAGTATTTT. Encoded protein: CASSVIAGGQGDTQYF.

The table lists this clonotype with many counts. The chain recombines TRBV5-1 with TRBJ1-2; 9 bases align to TRBD1. The CDR3 covers 16 residues. Germline V gene data show CDR1 as SGHRS and CDR2 as YFSETQ. The V gene end was trimmed by 4 bases and the J gene end by 5 bases; junction bases not matched to a gene: 12. CDR3: CASSPPEGQGRYGYTF. DNA of the CDR3: TGCGCCAGCAGCCCCCCGGAGGGACAGGGTCGTTATGGCTACACCTTC.

The chain recombines TRBV6-6 with TRBJ1-6, with 11 bases identical to TRBD1. V shed 0 bases and J 9 bases; nucleotides not matched to a gene: 7. From germline, CDR1 is MNHNY and CDR2 SVGAGI (reference sequence). The CDR3 covers 17 residues. CDR3 amino acids: CASSYSIPGQGVSPLHF. In nucleotides, the CDR3 is TGTGCCAGCAGTTACTCGATCCCGGGACAGGGGGTTTCACCCCTCCACTTT.

The V and J genes are TRBV12-3 or TRBV12-4 and TRBJ1-1; 9 nucleotides line up with TRBD1. CDR3 length equals 14 residues. V trimming: 4 bases; J trimming: 5 bases; junction bases outside the gene matches: 5. The CDR3 protein is CASSSTGGWTEAFF. As DNA, the CDR3 is TGTGCCAGCAGTTCAACAGGGGGCTGGACTGAAGCTTTCTTT.

In its sample, this clonotype was seen once. V is TRBV5-1 and J is TRBJ2-7; D call uncertain. V shed 0 bases and J shed 6 bases, with 13 bases lying between them. Germline V gene lookup returns CDR1 SGHRS and CDR2 YFSETQ. The CDR3 has 14 residues. CDR3 sequence reads: CASSLGTTGREQYF. The CDR3 nucleotides read TGCGCCAGCAGCTTGGGGACGACGGGTCGCGAGCAGTACTTC.